Sequencing of this T cell receptor beta chain was carried out in a study of blood T cell repertoires in COVID-19. Study at large: Samples taken during acute and convalescent COVID-19 were collected in the United States, Italy and Spain. From T cells, B-cell-depleted T cells, or PBMCs came the material, which was cDNA or gDNA.

Under the authors' procedure: For nucleated cells, counts were estimated from reference gene primer amplification. Method: immunoSEQ multiplex PCR; TCRdb's copy keeps in-frame clones and lacks some. The V and J calls and clone size were taken over from that table, and D and trimming were inferred from the DNA. The table lists roughly 150,000 clones, around 80% of them singletons. This CDR3 region has 15 residues. Germline loops: CDR1 SGDLS, CDR2 YYNGEE. The ends were cut back, 4 bases at V and 2 bases at J, with 15 bases in the middle. Sequenced input: peripheral blood. This clonotype was sampled from a woman in her 50s with acute or convalescent COVID-19. This chain links TRBV9 with TRBJ1-1; weak D call: TRBD1 (5 bases). The CDR3 loop reads CASSLNWGENTEAFF. CDR3 coding DNA: TGTGCCAGCAGCCTTAACTGGGGGGAAAACACTGAAGCTTTCTTT. Full variable domain (remainder filled in from reference TRBV9 and TRBJ1-1): DSGVTQTPKHLITATGQRVTLRCSPRSGDLSVYWYQQSLDQGLQFLIQYYNGEERAKGNILERFSAQQFPDLHSELNLSSLELGDSALYFCASSLNWGENTEAFFGQGTRLTVV.